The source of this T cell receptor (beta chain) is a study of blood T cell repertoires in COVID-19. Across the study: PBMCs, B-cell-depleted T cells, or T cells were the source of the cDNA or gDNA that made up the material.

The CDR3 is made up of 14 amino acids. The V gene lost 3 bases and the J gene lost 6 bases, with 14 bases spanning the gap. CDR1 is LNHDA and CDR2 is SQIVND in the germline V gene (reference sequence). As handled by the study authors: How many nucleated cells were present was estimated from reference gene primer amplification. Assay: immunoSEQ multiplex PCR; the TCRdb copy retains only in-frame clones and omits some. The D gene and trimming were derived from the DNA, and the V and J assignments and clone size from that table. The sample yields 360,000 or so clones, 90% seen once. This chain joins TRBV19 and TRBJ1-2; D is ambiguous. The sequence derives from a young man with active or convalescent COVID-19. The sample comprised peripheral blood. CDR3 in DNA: TGTGCCAGTAGTATTGTCGGCCGGGTTGATGGCTACACCTTC. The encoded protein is CASSIVGRVDGYTF.